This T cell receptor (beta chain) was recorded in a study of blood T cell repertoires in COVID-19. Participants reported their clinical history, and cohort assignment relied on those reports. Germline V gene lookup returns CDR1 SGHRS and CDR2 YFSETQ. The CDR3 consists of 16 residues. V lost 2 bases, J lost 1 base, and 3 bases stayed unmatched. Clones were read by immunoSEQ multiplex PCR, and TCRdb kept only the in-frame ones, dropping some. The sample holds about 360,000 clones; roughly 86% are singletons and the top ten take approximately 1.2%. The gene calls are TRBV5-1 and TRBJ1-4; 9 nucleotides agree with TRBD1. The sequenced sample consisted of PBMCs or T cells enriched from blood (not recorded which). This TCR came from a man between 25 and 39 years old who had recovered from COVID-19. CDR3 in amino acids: CASSLGQGRTNEKLFF. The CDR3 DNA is TGCGCCAGCAGCTTAGGACAGGGGAGAACTAATGAAAAACTGTTTTTT.